A single sample gave rise to the 18 T cell receptor beta chains below, sequenced in a study of response to subunit inactivated influenza vaccine. TCRdb re-called the RT-PCR reads through MiXCR, storing one row per CDR3 protein. The profile shows hundreds of thousands of distinct CDR3 sequences, approximately 15% of them singletons. The sample here was PBMCs from blood, taken around 14 days before vaccination. These receptors were collected from a man over 45 who received an inactivated influenza vaccine.

The chain is built from TRBV12-3 or TRBV12-4 and TRBJ1-3; no reliable D call. This CDR3 region has 14 residues. V lost 6 bases and J lost 0, with 9 bases in between. The CDR3: CASREGGSGNTIYF. CDR3 sequence (DNA): TGTGCCAGCAGGGAGGGCGGCTCTGGAAACACCATATATTTT.

This clonotype came up once. The rearrangement links TRBV12-3 or TRBV12-4 to TRBJ1-1; no clear D. With 6 bases removed from V and 6 bases from J, the gap between germline ends came to 17 bases. This CDR3 region has 14 residues. In DNA, the CDR3 is TGTGCCAGCAGCTCGACTTCACTGTTGGCTGAAGCTTTCTTT. Translated, it gives CASSSTSLLAEAFF.

V gene TRBV18 combines with J gene TRBJ1-1; D unclear. The germline CDR1 and CDR2 sequences are KGHSH and LQKENI. This CDR3 spans 16 amino acids. The V and J ends lost 6 bases and 2 bases respectively, with 19 bases between them. The CDR3 DNA reads TGTGCCAGCTCGCCCCGCCGAACAGACTCTAACACTGAAGCTTTCTTT. Translation gives CASSPRRTDSNTEAFF.

There are a few counts of this clonotype. The chain employs TRBV6-2 or TRBV6-3 and TRBJ2-1; D might be TRBD1 (5 bases). This CDR3 has 14 residues. V was pared by 5 bases and J by 8 bases, with 16 bases between. From germline, CDR1 is MNHEY and CDR2 SVGEGT. The CDR3 nucleotides read TGTGCCAGCAGTGACCCGTTTGGGGCCGATGAGCAGTTCTTC. It codes for CASSDPFGADEQFF.

V usage is TRBV29-1 and J usage is TRBJ1-1, with D possibly TRBD1 on 6 matching bases. Trimming cost V 0 bases and J 4 bases, with 12 bases left between them. Germline V gene data show CDR1 as SQVTM and CDR2 as ANQGSEA. The CDR3 totals 14 residues. The CDR3 sequence: CSVEDRGTGTEAFF. CDR3 in DNA: TGCAGCGTTGAAGACAGGGGTACTGGCACTGAAGCTTTCTTT.

The chain has TRBV19 and TRBJ2-2, with a possible D match to TRBD2 (5 bases). This CDR3 is built from 13 residues. The V end was cut by 3 bases, the J end by 6 bases, with 8 bases between. The V gene's germline CDR1 is LNHDA and CDR2 SQIVND (reference sequence). The CDR3 reads CASSIRDPGELFF. The CDR3 DNA reads TGTGCCAGTAGTATCCGGGATCCCGGGGAGCTGTTTTTT.

This clonotype came up many times. The J gene is TRBJ1-1, the V gene TRBV12-3 or TRBV12-4, with D hard to call. Trimming took off 10 bases at V and 1 base at J, with 13 bases between the two ends. The CDR3 has 13 residues. In nucleotides, the CDR3 is TGTGCCATCACGACAAGCTCGAACACTGAAGCTTTCTTT. It translates to CAITTSSNTEAFF.

This chain links TRBV7-9 with TRBJ1-1; D possibly corresponds to TRBD1 (5 bases). The V gene lost 0 bases and the J gene lost 6 bases, with 14 bases spanning the gap. CDR1 and CDR2 from the germline V gene are SEHNR and FQNEAQ (reference sequence). The CDR3 loop spans 15 amino acids. The CDR3 reads CASSLAGGLSPEAFF. CDR3 nucleotides: TGTGCCAGCAGCTTAGCGGGGGGACTTTCCCCTGAAGCTTTCTTT. The full variable domain, rest sourced from reference TRBV7-9 and TRBJ1-1, is DTGVSQNPRHKITKRGQNVTFRCDPISEHNRLYWYRQTLGQGPEFLTYFQNEAQLEKSRLLSDRFSAERPKGSFSTLEIQRTEQGDSAMYLCASSLAGGLSPEAFFGQGTRLTVV.

A few counts support this clonotype. The V call is TRBV6-5, the J call TRBJ1-4; maybe TRBD1 (5 bases). The CDR3 runs to 15 residues. The germline V gene has CDR1 MNHEY and CDR2 SVGAGI. The V gene lost 2 bases and the J gene lost 1 base, with 8 bases spanning the gap. CDR3 protein: CASSYQQGTNEKLFF. The CDR3 bases are TGTGCCAGCAGTTACCAGCAGGGAACTAATGAAAAACTGTTTTTT.

This chain connects TRBV5-1 to TRBJ1-5; tentative D call: TRBD1 (6 bases). This CDR3 contains 19 residues. Germline loops: CDR1 SGHRS, CDR2 YFSETQ. Trimming removed 3 bases from V and 0 bases from J, with 22 bases in between. CDR3 coding DNA: TGCGCCAGCAGCTCCGCCGGGACAAAAGAATTACCTAGCAATCAGCCCCAGCATTTT. Encoded protein: CASSSAGTKELPSNQPQHF.

The V and J genes are TRBV7-2 and TRBJ2-3; TRBD1 aligns across 9 bases. Germline V gene lookup returns CDR1 SGHTA and CDR2 FQGNSA. The CDR3 has 15 residues. V shed 5 bases, J shed 1 base, and the junction held 4 bases outside the gene matches. The CDR3 region has the DNA TGTGCCAGCAGCCGACAGGGGGGGGGCACAGATACGCAGTATTTT. Translating gives CASSRQGGGTDTQYF.

The sample holds a few counts of this clonotype. The chain couples TRBV29-1 to TRBJ2-7; D remains ambiguous. Trimming stripped 6 bases from V and 3 bases from J, with 12 bases between. CDR1 is SQVTM and CDR2 is ANQGSEA in the germline V gene. The CDR3 contains 12 residues. CDR3 coding DNA: TGCAGCGTCGCCACGACAAGCTACGAGCAGTACTTC. Its protein product is CSVATTSYEQYF.

V and J are TRBV4-2 and TRBJ2-2, with a weak D call TRBD2 (5 bases). CDR3 length: 13 amino acids. Germline-derived CDR1 and CDR2 are LGHNA and YNFKEQ. With 0 bases removed from V and 12 bases from J, the gap between germline ends came to 11 bases. CDR3 sequence (DNA): TGTGCCAGCAGCCAAGACCGGTCGGGGAAGCTGTTTTTT. Its translation is CASSQDRSGKLFF.

The sample holds a few counts of this clonotype. The chain employs TRBV6-5 and TRBJ1-1; 9 nucleotides match TRBD1. Germline V gene data show CDR1 as MNHEY and CDR2 as SVGAGI. This CDR3 comprises 19 residues. Trimming removed 4 bases from V and 4 bases from J; junction bases left unmatched: 19. CDR3 protein: CASSLQIPGTGNRITEAFF. The CDR3 DNA is TGTGCCAGCAGTTTACAAATTCCCGGGACAGGGAATCGGATCACTGAAGCTTTCTTT.

In regard to this clonotype: The final CDR3 position lacks the conserved phenylalanine or tryptophan, pointing to a likely read error. The CDR3 reads CASSSIAGGNTDTQYS. CDR3 sequence (DNA): TGTGCCAGCAGCTCTATAGCGGGGGGGAACACAGATACGCAGTATTCT. The chain is built from TRBV5-6 and TRBJ2-3, with TRBD2 matching 11 bases. Germline-derived CDR1 and CDR2 are SGHDT and YYEEEE. The CDR3 covers 16 residues. The ends lost 3 bases at V and 2 bases at J; junction bases unmatched: 5.

The rearrangement uses TRBV18 and TRBJ2-6; TRBD1 might be the D (6 bases). Germline loops: CDR1 KGHSH, CDR2 LQKENI. This CDR3 comprises 15 residues. V was clipped by 5 bases and J by 1 base, with 9 bases between them. The CDR3 protein is CASSTGQSGANVLTF. In DNA form, the CDR3 reads TGTGCCAGCTCAACAGGACAGTCTGGGGCCAACGTCCTGACTTTC. Full variable domain (outside the CDR3, taken from reference TRBV18 and TRBJ2-6): NAGVMQNPRHLVRRRGQEARLRCSPMKGHSHVYWYRQLPEEGLKFMVYLQKENIIDESGMPKERFSAEFPKEGPSILRIQQVVRGDSAAYFCASSTGQSGANVLTFGAGSRLTVL.

This clonotype was counted between two and nine times. The chain recombines TRBV5-1 with TRBJ1-4; D is perhaps TRBD1 (6 bases). Deletions cut 4 bases from V and 3 bases from J, with 7 bases between. Looked up from germline, CDR1 is SGHRS and CDR2 is YFSETQ. This CDR3 comprises 13 residues. In DNA form, the CDR3 reads TGCGCCAGCAGCACAGGGTCTAATGAAAAACTGTTTTTT. Residues: CASSTGSNEKLFF.

This clonotype showed up many times. This sequence joins TRBV6-1 and TRBJ2-2; D may match TRBD1 or TRBD2 (5 bases each). Germline lookup yields CDR1 MNHNS and CDR2 SASEGT. The CDR3 consists of 13 residues. Trimming cost V 5 bases and J 6 bases, with 10 bases left between them. The CDR3 reads CASSRGRAGELFF. CDR3 DNA: TGTGCCAGCAGTCGGGGCAGGGCCGGGGAGCTGTTTTTT.